This passage covers 26 T cell receptor beta chains from one sample sequenced in a study of OX40 agonist ivuxolimab in advanced cancers. To prepare the library, the immunoSEQ multiplex PCR assay was applied. The clones in this table, taken by TCRdb from immuneACCESS, are in-frame only. Not every clone is retained; where verified, under half of the shortfall comes from an unresolved V gene, and the cause of the rest is unknown. The sample table shows nearly 80,000 clones, and about 85% are seen once. Over 3% of the sample goes to the ten largest clones. Sample: CD4+ or CD8+ T cells sorted from blood, taken in a trial of the OX40 agonist ivuxolimab. Receptors originate from an adult with an advanced solid tumor such as melanoma, head and neck, liver or kidney cancer.

The CDR3 DNA sequence: TGTGCCAGCAGCCAAGATCTGAAGGAGACTAGCGGGATCGGCGATGAGCAGTTCTTC. It codes for CASSQDLKETSGIGDEQFF. The J gene is TRBJ2-1, the V gene TRBV4-2, with 11 bases fitting TRBD2. V lost 0 bases, J lost 8 bases, and 15 bases stayed unmatched. Germline V lookup: CDR1 LGHNA, CDR2 YNFKEQ. This CDR3 region has 19 residues.

The chain carries TRBV27 and TRBJ1-1, with a possible D match to TRBD1 (5 bases). Germline lookup yields CDR1 MNHEY and CDR2 SMNVEV (reference sequence). The CDR3 is 12 residues long. Trimming stripped 4 bases from V and 7 bases from J, with 10 bases between. The CDR3 nucleotides read TGTGCCAGCAGTTCGGGGGATTATGAAGCTTTCTTT. As protein: CASSSGDYEAFF.

The count of this clone is one. The V and J genes are TRBV27 and TRBJ2-5; 8 bases line up with TRBD2. Per the germline V gene, CDR1 is MNHEY and CDR2 is SMNVEV (reference sequence). Trimming removed 5 bases from V and 9 bases from J; junction bases left unmatched: 8. This CDR3 is built from 13 residues. The CDR3 is CASSGTRQDSQYF. As DNA, the CDR3 is TGTGCCAGCAGTGGGACTAGACAAGATTCCCAGTACTTC.

The chain recombines TRBV2 with TRBJ2-3, with D possibly being TRBD2 (6 bases). Germline CDR1 is SNHLY and CDR2 is FYNNEI. CDR3 length: 16 amino acids. Trimming removed 2 bases from V and 0 bases from J, with 12 bases in between. The CDR3 sequence is CASSERRGTSTDTQYF. The CDR3 DNA follows: TGTGCCAGCAGTGAAAGGCGGGGCACTAGCACAGATACGCAGTATTTT.

The rearrangement joins TRBV2 to TRBJ2-2, with D hard to call. V was cut by 8 bases and J by 3 bases, with 13 bases left in between. The V gene's germline CDR1 is SNHLY and CDR2 FYNNEI. This CDR3 is 14 amino acids long. The DNA for the CDR3 is TGTGCCAGCGTTCTCGGACCTTACACCGGGGAGCTGTTTTTT. Its protein is CASVLGPYTGELFF.

The chain recombines TRBV5-4 with TRBJ2-5; the D gene is possibly TRBD1 (6 bases). The end of the DNA is better explained by TRBJ2-7, so the J call may be wrong. CDR3 size: 16 residues. The germline gives CDR1 SGHNT, CDR2 YYREEE (reference sequence). The CDR3 DNA reads as TGTGCCAGCAGCCAAGGGGGAATCGAGATCTCCTACGAGCAGTACTTC. Encoded protein: CASSQGGIEISYEQYF.

This CDR3 is CASSLEVNTEAFF. As DNA, the CDR3 is TGTGCCAGCAGCTTAGAGGTGAACACTGAAGCTTTCTTT. V is TRBV7-6 and J is TRBJ1-1; D uncertain. Per germline, CDR1 SGHVS and CDR2 FNYEAQ. The CDR3 is made up of 13 amino acids. V lost 1 base to trimming and J lost 0 bases, with 3 bases between them.

The J gene is TRBJ1-1, the V gene TRBV7-9, with TRBD1 as a possible D gene (6 bases). This CDR3 has 15 amino acids. Germline loops: CDR1 SEHNR, CDR2 FQNEAQ (reference sequence). With 1 base removed from V and 1 base from J, the gap between germline ends came to 10 bases. The CDR3 DNA reads as TGTGCCAGCAGCTTAGGTACAGGGCAGAACACTGAAGCTTTCTTT. Protein sequence: CASSLGTGQNTEAFF.

The chain couples TRBV5-4 to TRBJ2-1; a possible D gene is TRBD2 (6 bases). Germline CDR1 is SGHNT and CDR2 is YYREEE (reference sequence). The CDR3 contains 13 residues. The V gene lost 3 bases and the J gene lost 9 bases, with 13 bases spanning the gap. DNA of the CDR3: TGTGCCAGCAGCTCCGCGTCGACTAGTGAGCAGTTCTTC. Protein product: CASSSASTSEQFF.

This clone has only a few counts. This sequence joins TRBV12-5 and TRBJ1-2; unclear D gene. The CDR3 extends over 11 amino acids. V was cut by 1 base and J by 6 bases, with 3 bases left in between. Germline loops: CDR1 LGHNT, CDR2 FRNRAP. CDR3 loop: CASGLADGYTF. Written as DNA, the CDR3 is TGTGCTAGTGGTTTGGCCGATGGCTACACCTTC.

The chain joins TRBV6-6 to TRBJ2-7, with 10 bases aligning to TRBD2. The germline V gene encodes CDR1 MNHNY and CDR2 SVGAGI (reference sequence). The CDR3 extends over 16 amino acids. V lost 7 bases to trimming and J lost 0 bases; unmatched junction nucleotides: 9. The CDR3 spells CASTNGLADISYEQYF. The CDR3, as DNA: TGTGCCAGCACCAACGGACTAGCGGACATCTCCTACGAGCAGTACTTC.

This chain's CDR3 is CASSREVGGELFF. CDR3 nucleotide sequence: TGTGCCAGCAGCCGAGAAGTAGGCGGGGAGCTGTTTTTT. The chain links TRBV7-8 to TRBJ2-2; D is ambiguous. Germline V lookup: CDR1 SGHVS, CDR2 FQNEAQ. This CDR3 is 13 amino acids long. Trimming stripped 5 bases from V and 7 bases from J, with 11 bases between.

V is TRBV7-9 and J is TRBJ2-7; 7 positions match TRBD2. V gave up 5 bases and J gave up 5 bases; unmatched junction bases: 9. Germline V gene data show CDR1 as SEHNR and CDR2 as FQNEAQ (reference sequence). The CDR3 runs 14 residues. The CDR3 DNA sequence: TGTGCCAGCAGCCCCGAAGCGGGAACCGACGAGCAGTACTTC. This gives the protein CASSPEAGTDEQYF.

This clone has a single count. V and J are TRBV9 and TRBJ2-1, with 10 bases matching TRBD2. The germline V gene encodes CDR1 SGDLS and CDR2 YYNGEE. With 2 bases clipped from V and 4 bases from J, the junction kept 3 bases outside the gene matches. The CDR3 contains 15 residues. The CDR3 sequence: CASSVGTSVYNEQFF. CDR3 coding DNA: TGTGCCAGCAGCGTCGGGACTAGCGTTTACAATGAGCAGTTCTTC. The full variable domain, rest sourced from reference TRBV9 and TRBJ2-1, is DSGVTQTPKHLITATGQRVTLRCSPRSGDLSVYWYQQSLDQGLQFLIQYYNGEERAKGNILERFSAQQFPDLHSELNLSSLELGDSALYFCASSVGTSVYNEQFFGPGTRLTVL.

This clone was observed a few times. The chain carries TRBV30 and TRBJ2-7, with D hard to call. Germline assignment: CDR1 GTSNPN and CDR2 SVGIG (reference sequence). V was shortened by 0 bases and J by 2 bases, with 2 bases between the two germline ends. The CDR3 has 11 amino acids. The chain's CDR3 is CAWSVAYEQYF. Written as DNA, the CDR3 is TGTGCCTGGAGTGTAGCCTACGAGCAGTACTTC.

The V gene is TRBV2, the J gene TRBJ1-4; perhaps TRBD1 as D (6 bases). V lost 6 bases and J 8 bases, leaving 16 bases between the germline ends. The germline gives CDR1 SNHLY, CDR2 FYNNEI. The CDR3 runs 14 residues. DNA for the CDR3: TGTGCCAGCAGCCTGCAGGGGTTTGAAGAAAAACTGTTTTTT. It encodes CASSLQGFEEKLFF.

V gene TRBV27 combines with J gene TRBJ2-3; D may match TRBD1 or TRBD2 (5 bases each). V was trimmed by 2 bases and J by 4 bases, leaving 13 bases between them. The V gene's germline CDR1 is MNHEY and CDR2 SMNVEV (reference sequence). This CDR3 is 15 amino acids long. The CDR3 region is CASSLEVRGSDTQYF. The CDR3 nucleotides read TGTGCCAGCAGTTTAGAGGTCCGGGGCTCAGATACGCAGTATTTT.

V usage is TRBV7-8 and J usage is TRBJ2-5; no clear D. Germline loops: CDR1 SGHVS, CDR2 FQNEAQ. Trimming shortened V by 2 bases and J by 4 bases, and 8 bases separated the two germline ends. The CDR3 consists of 13 residues. The CDR3: CASSLPPGETQYF. CDR3 nucleotides: TGTGCCAGCAGCTTACCTCCGGGAGAGACCCAGTACTTC.

V usage is TRBV7-3 and J usage is TRBJ2-3, with 8 positions matching TRBD1. Germline V gene lookup returns CDR1 SGHTA and CDR2 FQGTGA. The CDR3 is made up of 15 amino acids. The V and J ends lost 5 bases and 5 bases, in that order; junction bases with no gene match: 9. The CDR3: CASSPGTGGEDTQYF. The CDR3 DNA reads TGTGCCAGCAGCCCCGGGACAGGCGGCGAAGATACGCAGTATTTT. The whole variable domain, filled in from reference TRBV7-3 and TRBJ2-3, reads GAGVSQTPSNKVTEKGKYVELRCDPISGHTALYWYRQSLGQGPEFLIYFQGTGAADDSGLPNDRFFAVRPEGSVSTLKIQRTERGDSAVYLCASSPGTGGEDTQYFGPGTRLTVL.

The count of this clone is one. This CDR3 is CASGQGGTGELFF. Here the CDR3 DNA reads TGTGCCAGTGGACAGGGGGGCACCGGGGAGCTGTTTTTT. The gene calls are TRBV19 and TRBJ2-2, with 10 bases aligning to TRBD1. Germline CDR1 LNHDA, CDR2 SQIVND (reference sequence). This CDR3 region has 13 residues. The V and J ends lost 8 bases and 4 bases, in that order; junction bases with no gene match: 1.

The chain recombines TRBV7-3 with TRBJ1-5; D is perhaps TRBD1 (5 bases). CDR3 length equals 14 residues. Between the trimmed V and J ends, which lost 3 bases and 7 bases, there was a span of 13 bases. CDR1 SGHTA and CDR2 FQGTGA come from the germline V gene. The CDR3 region is CASSLRGEEQPQHF. CDR3 sequence (DNA): TGTGCCAGCAGCTTGAGAGGGGAGGAACAGCCCCAGCATTTT.

This clone occurred a few times. Here the CDR3 DNA reads TGTGCCATCAGTGATTCCGGGACAGGGGAACCCTCATCCTACGAGCAGTACTTC. It specifies CAISDSGTGEPSSYEQYF. The V and J genes are TRBV10-3 and TRBJ2-7, with 10 bases fitting TRBD1. V lost 3 bases and J lost 1; bases outside the gene matches: 12. Germline V CDR1 and CDR2: ENHRY, SYGVKD. CDR3 length equals 18 residues.

The CDR3 loop is CASGRGTEAFF. Here the CDR3 DNA reads TGTGCCAGCGGGAGAGGCACTGAAGCTTTCTTT. V usage is TRBV27 and J usage is TRBJ1-1; D not certain. Between the trimmed V and J ends, which lost 8 bases and 4 bases, there was a span of 8 bases. Germline V lookup: CDR1 MNHEY, CDR2 SMNVEV (reference sequence). The CDR3 runs 11 residues.

V gene TRBV28 combines with J gene TRBJ2-5; TRBD2 aligns across 7 bases. This CDR3 comprises 14 residues. Germline V gene lookup returns CDR1 MDHEN and CDR2 SYDVKM. The J segment lost 3 bases and the V segment lost 6 bases, leaving 7 bases of the junction unmatched. This CDR3 reads CASRVGGNEETQYF. CDR3 coding DNA: TGTGCCAGCAGGGTGGGGGGGAATGAAGAGACCCAGTACTTC.

This rearrangement joins TRBV6-5 to TRBJ1-2; a possible D gene is TRBD1 (5 bases). Trimming pared 6 bases from V and 5 bases from J, leaving 16 bases between. Germline V gene lookup returns CDR1 MNHEY and CDR2 SVGAGI. This CDR3 region has 14 residues. The CDR3 sequence: CASSSQEGRYGYTF. CDR3 nucleotides: TGTGCCAGCAGCTCCCAGGAGGGGCGGTATGGCTACACCTTC.

This chain joins TRBV7-6 and TRBJ1-4, with a tentative D call TRBD1 (5 bases). The V end was cut by 8 bases, the J end by 3 bases, with 10 bases between. From germline, CDR1 is SGHVS and CDR2 FNYEAQ. CDR3 length: 13 amino acids. The CDR3 DNA reads as TGTGCCAGCGGACAAACCCCTAATGAAAAACTGTTTTTT. This gives the protein CASGQTPNEKLFF.